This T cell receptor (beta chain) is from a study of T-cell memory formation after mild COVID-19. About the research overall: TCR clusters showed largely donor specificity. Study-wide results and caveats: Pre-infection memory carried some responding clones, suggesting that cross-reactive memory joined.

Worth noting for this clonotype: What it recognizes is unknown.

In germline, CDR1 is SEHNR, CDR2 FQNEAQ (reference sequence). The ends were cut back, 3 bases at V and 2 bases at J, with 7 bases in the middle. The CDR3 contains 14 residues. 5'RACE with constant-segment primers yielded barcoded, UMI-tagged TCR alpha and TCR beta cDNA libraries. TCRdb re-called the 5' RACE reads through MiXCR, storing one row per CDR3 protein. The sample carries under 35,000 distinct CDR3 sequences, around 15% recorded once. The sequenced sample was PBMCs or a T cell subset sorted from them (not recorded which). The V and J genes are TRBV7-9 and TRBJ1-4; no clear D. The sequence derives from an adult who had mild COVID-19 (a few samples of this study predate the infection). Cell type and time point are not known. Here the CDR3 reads CASSFQRTNEKLFF. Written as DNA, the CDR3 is TGTGCCAGCAGCTTTCAACGGACTAATGAAAAACTGTTTTTT.